This TCR beta chain derives from a study of blood T cell repertoires in COVID-19 (dated by TCRdb to the early 2020s). Concerning the study at large: Samples covering the acute and convalescent phases of COVID-19 were provided by collaborators in the United States, Italy and Spain. The dataset comprised deeply sampled blood TCRbeta repertoires from subjects exposed to, actively infected with, or recovered from COVID-19. The material from the prospective study consisted of cDNA or gDNA derived from T cells, B-cell-depleted T cells, or PBMCs. The repertoires were released in a freely available public database meant as a resource for research on the immune response to SARS-CoV-2. Samples came from the ongoing ImmuneRACE study (first 160 participants) plus 1,254 subjects from 6 global collaborators. A de-identified subject ID, COVID-19 status, age in years and sex were almost always included in the sample metadata. Where available, HLA class I and class II types were taken from metadata supplied by the sample provider and were not determined by assay-based typing.

Participants in the prospective study were enrolled through a virtual design, were aged roughly 18 to 100 years, and lived in roughly 25 United States geographic areas. In the prospective study, participants were assigned to cohorts based on the clinical history participants reported in a screening survey and a study questionnaire. For ImmuneRACE Cohort 3, a participant was defined as recovered based on two consecutive negative NP/OP PCR tests, clearance by a healthcare professional, or resolution of symptoms. Each participant in the prospective study had whole blood, serum and a nasopharyngeal or oropharyngeal swab collected by mobile phlebotomists. Additional blood draws and questionnaires over an approximately two-month period could optionally be provided by prospective study participants. Prospective study blood samples were shipped either frozen or at room temperature before DNA extraction.

Study-wide conclusions, independent of this receptor: The quantity of clinical and demographic metadata differed by source and by participant and was supplied without curation.

As to this clone: This clone's antigen is unknown. There are no base qualities to consult, and no much larger clone falls within one base.

The cysteine opens and the phenylalanine closes a CDR3 of 14 amino acids. The retained sequence is limited to the CDR3, 42 bases, with the frame set at the first base. CDR1 and CDR2 (MGHRA, YSYEKL) derive from the germline V gene. Here V drops 6 bases and J drops 3 bases, and the junction holds 1 base not matched to any gene. The immunoSEQ Assay, a bias-controlled multiplex PCR, was used to amplify TCRbeta CDR3 regions from genomic DNA. In the source study's methods: Within the assay, amplification of reference gene primers was used to estimate how many nucleated cells each sample contained. To quantify the absolute abundance of each unique TCRbeta CDR3 rearrangement, sequence reads were collapsed and filtered. For each sample, productive Simpson clonality was calculated as the square root of Simpson's diversity index over productive rearrangements. The immuneACCESS repertoire file appears here via TCRdb, limited to in-frame rearrangements. These files lack a portion of the clones; in checked studies, under half of the deficit traces to unresolved V genes, and the cause of the others is not known. That table gives V, J and clone size, and the DNA gave D and trimming. Counted in this sample were approximately 490,000 clones; 87% of them appeared once. Jointly, the top ten make up about 0.7% of the sample.

The chain is assembled from TRBV4-1 and TRBJ2-1; TRBD2 agrees with 11 junctional bases. Sequencing used PBMCs or T cells enriched from blood (not recorded which). The origin of this receptor is a woman younger than 35 who had recovered from COVID-19. The DNA sequence follows: TGCGCCAGCAGTCTAGCGGGGGGCTACAATGAGCAGTTCTTC. The translation is CASSLAGGYNEQFF.